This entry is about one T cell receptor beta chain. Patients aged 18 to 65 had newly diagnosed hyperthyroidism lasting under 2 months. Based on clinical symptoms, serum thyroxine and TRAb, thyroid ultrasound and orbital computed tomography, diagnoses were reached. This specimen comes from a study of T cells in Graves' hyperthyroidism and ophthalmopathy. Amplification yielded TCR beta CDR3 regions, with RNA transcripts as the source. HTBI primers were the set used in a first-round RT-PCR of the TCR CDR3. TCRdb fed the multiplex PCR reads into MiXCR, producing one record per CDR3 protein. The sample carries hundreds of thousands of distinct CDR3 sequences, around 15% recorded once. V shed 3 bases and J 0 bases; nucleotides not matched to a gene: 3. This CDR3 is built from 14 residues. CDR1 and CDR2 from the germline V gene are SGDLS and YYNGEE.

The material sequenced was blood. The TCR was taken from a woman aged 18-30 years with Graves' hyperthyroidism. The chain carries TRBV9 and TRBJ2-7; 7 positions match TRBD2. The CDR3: CASSAGGSSYEQYF. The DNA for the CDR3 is TGTGCCAGCAGCGCGGGCGGGAGCTCCTACGAGCAGTACTTC.